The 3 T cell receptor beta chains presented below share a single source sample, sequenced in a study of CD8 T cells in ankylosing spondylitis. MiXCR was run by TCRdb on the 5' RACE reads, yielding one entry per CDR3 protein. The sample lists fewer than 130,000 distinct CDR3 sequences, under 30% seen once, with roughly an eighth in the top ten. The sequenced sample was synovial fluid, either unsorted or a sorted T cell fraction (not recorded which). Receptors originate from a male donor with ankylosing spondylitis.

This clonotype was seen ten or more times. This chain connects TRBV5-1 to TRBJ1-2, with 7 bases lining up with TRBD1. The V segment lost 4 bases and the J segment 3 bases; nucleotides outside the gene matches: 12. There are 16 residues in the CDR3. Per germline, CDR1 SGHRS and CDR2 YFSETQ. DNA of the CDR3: TGCGCCAGCAGCATCACACAGGGGTCAGGGGACTATGGCTACACCTTC. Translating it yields CASSITQGSGDYGYTF.

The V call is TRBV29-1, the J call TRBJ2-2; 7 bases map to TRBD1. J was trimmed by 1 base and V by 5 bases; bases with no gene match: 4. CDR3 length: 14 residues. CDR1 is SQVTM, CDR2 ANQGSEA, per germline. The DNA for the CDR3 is TGCAGCGTTAGGGACAGCTTGAACACCGGGGAGCTGTTTTTT. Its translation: CSVRDSLNTGELFF.

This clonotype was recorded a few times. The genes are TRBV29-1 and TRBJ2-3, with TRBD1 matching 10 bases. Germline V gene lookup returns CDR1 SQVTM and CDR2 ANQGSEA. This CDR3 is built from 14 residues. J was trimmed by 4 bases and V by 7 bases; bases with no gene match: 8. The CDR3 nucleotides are TGCAGCGCCACTGGGACAGGGGCGGCAGATACGCAGTATTTT. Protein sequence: CSATGTGAADTQYF.